This record covers a single T cell receptor beta chain. The specificity of this receptor is unknown. No much larger clonotype is one base removed from it; base qualities were not supplied. V and J lose 3 bases and 0 bases, and a span of 9 bases separates them. Sequences KGHSH (CDR1) and LQKENI (CDR2) are obtained from the germline V gene. The CDR3 sequence holds 14 residues, the cysteine and phenylalanine included. Only the CDR3 part of the read is kept: 42 bases, read in frame from the first base. TCRbeta CDR3 regions were amplified from genomic DNA by means of the immunoSEQ Assay, a bias-controlled multiplex PCR. Turning to the authors' computational methods: The number of nucleated cells in each sample was estimated from the amplification of reference gene primers within the assay. To quantify the absolute abundance of each unique TCRbeta CDR3 rearrangement, sequence reads were collapsed and filtered. For each sample, productive Simpson clonality was calculated as the square root of Simpson's diversity index across productive rearrangements. The table comes from immuneACCESS by way of TCRdb, which keeps in-frame sequences with V and J called. Part of the clones is missing from these tables; in studies checked, under half for an unresolved V gene and the rest for unknown reasons. Clone size and the V and J calls come from that table; the DNA yielded D and trimming. Recorded for this sample are 380,000 or so clones; roughly nine tenths of them occurred a single time. Roughly 1.2% of the sample is held by the ten biggest clonotypes.

The data were obtained in a study of blood T cell repertoires in COVID-19 (dated by TCRdb to the early 2020s). Notes on the research overall: Samples covering the acute and convalescent phases of COVID-19 were provided by collaborators in the United States, Italy and Spain. The material from the prospective study consisted of cDNA or gDNA derived from T cells, B-cell-depleted T cells, or PBMCs. Deeply sampled blood TCRbeta repertoires from subjects exposed to, actively infected with, or recovered from COVID-19 were included in the dataset. The repertoires were released in a freely available public database meant as a resource for research on the immune response to SARS-CoV-2. The samples were drawn from two sources: the first 160 participants of the ongoing ImmuneRACE study, and 1,200 or so subjects contributed by 6 global collaborators. The sample metadata nearly always contained a de-identified subject ID, COVID-19 status, age in years and sex. Where available, HLA class I and class II types were taken from metadata supplied by the sample provider and were not determined by assay-based typing. The study at large found these results: The quantity of clinical and demographic metadata differed by source and by participant and was supplied without curation.

Collaborating institutions collected whole blood in K2EDTA tubes following their own protocols. For TCRbeta analysis, collaborators shipped samples as frozen whole blood, isolated PBMCs, or DNA extracted from either of those sample types. The rearranged segments are TRBV18 and TRBJ2-7; the D gene remains uncertain. This TCR derives from a man aged 40-49 years with acute or convalescent COVID-19. The sequenced sample consisted of peripheral blood. The nucleotide sequence is given as TGTGCCAGCTCACCCCCTGAGAACTCCTACGAGCAGTACTTC. Its protein is CASSPPENSYEQYF.